The 11 T cell receptor beta chains given below trace back to one sample, sequenced in a study of cytomegalovirus exposure and HLA in healthy donors. It was with 60 Vbeta and 13 Jbeta primers that the PCR ran. The repertoire was sequenced with immunoSEQ multiplex PCR; TCRdb's copy has only in-frame clones and lacks some. In the table there are over 100,000 clones, roughly 79% of which are singletons. Sequencing was carried out using PBMCs. Receptors originate from a woman between 40 and 55 years old in good health and CMV-seronegative.

The chain has TRBV11-1 and TRBJ1-1; D call uncertain. Germline CDR1 and CDR2: SGHAT and FQDESV (reference sequence). Trimming cost V 5 bases and J 6 bases, with 10 bases left between them. The CDR3 is made up of 12 amino acids. This CDR3 is CASSPRTPEAFF. CDR3 coding DNA: TGTGCCAGCAGCCCCCGGACTCCTGAAGCTTTCTTT.

This sequence joins TRBV19 and TRBJ1-2; 7 bases map to TRBD1. The V segment lost 9 bases and the J segment 8 bases; nucleotides outside the gene matches: 15. This CDR3 contains 14 residues. CDR1 is LNHDA and CDR2 is SQIVND in the germline V gene (reference sequence). CDR3 nucleotide sequence: TGTGCCAGCCGTCAGGACAGGAGGCGAGGCGGCTACACCTTC. Amino acids: CASRQDRRRGGYTF. The variable domain in full, with the rest retrieved from reference TRBV19 and TRBJ1-2, is DGGITQSPKYLFRKEGQNVTLSCEQNLNHDAMYWYRQDPGQGLRLIYYSQIVNDFQKGDIAEGYSVSREKKESFPLTVTSAQKNPTAFYLCASRQDRRRGGYTFGSGTRLTVV.

The chain has TRBV15 and TRBJ1-2; perhaps TRBD1 as D (5 bases). With 5 bases removed from V and 13 bases from J, the gap between germline ends came to 23 bases. This CDR3 region has 14 residues. The germline V gene encodes CDR1 LNHNV and CDR2 YYDKDF (reference sequence). CDR3 in DNA: TGTGCCACCAGCCGACAGCGGGATGGGGTAGTGGGCACCTTC. Protein product: CATSRQRDGVVGTF.

The chain employs TRBV6-4 and TRBJ2-7; D ambiguous. V was cut by 3 bases and J by 0 bases, with 12 bases left in between. The CDR3 totals 15 residues. Germline lookup yields CDR1 MRHNA and CDR2 SNTAGT. CDR3 region: CASSDRRSCSYEQYF. CDR3 sequence (DNA): TGTGCCAGCAGTGATCGTCGGAGCTGCTCCTACGAGCAGTACTTC.

The chain carries TRBV7-9 and TRBJ1-2; D is ambiguous. V lost 0 bases to trimming and J lost 7 bases, with 18 bases between them. CDR1 is SEHNR and CDR2 is FQNEAQ in the germline V gene (reference sequence). CDR3 length equals 16 residues. For the CDR3, the DNA is TGTGCCAGCAGCTTAGCTCGCGGAACCGACGGTCGTGGCTACACCTTC. Amino acids: CASSLARGTDGRGYTF.

The table lists this clone with a few counts. The V and J genes are TRBV7-6 and TRBJ1-6, with D unclear. Trimming shortened V by 5 bases and J by 4 bases, and 12 bases separated the two germline ends. Germline CDR1 SGHVS, CDR2 FNYEAQ. The CDR3 length is 15 residues. CDR3 sequence: CASSPGSLYNSPLHF. The CDR3 DNA sequence: TGTGCCAGCAGCCCGGGGAGCCTGTATAATTCACCCCTCCACTTT.

This clone was detected only a few times. Within the sample, other DNA sequences also encode this same CDR3. The chain employs TRBV28 and TRBJ2-7; D uncertain. CDR3 size: 11 residues. Germline CDR1 reads MDHEN; CDR2 reads SYDVKM. V gave up 4 bases and J gave up 2 bases, with 3 bases separating them. The CDR3 DNA reads as TGTGCCAGCAGTTCCACCTACGAGCAGTACTTC. Its translation: CASSSTYEQYF.

The rearrangement links TRBV7-6 to TRBJ2-1; 12 bases match TRBD2. Germline CDR1 is SGHVS and CDR2 is FNYEAQ. CDR3 length equals 17 residues. V trimming: 4 bases; J trimming: 6 bases; junction bases outside the gene matches: 10. The DNA of the CDR3 is TGTGCCAGCAGCTACCAACCTAGCGGGGGGGCTCGCAATGAGCAGTTCTTC. It is translated as CASSYQPSGGARNEQFF.

In nucleotides, the CDR3 is TGCGCCAGCAGCACCCGACAGGGGGACATTCCCCTTTATGGCTACACCTTC. It codes for CASSTRQGDIPLYGYTF. The chain recombines TRBV5-1 with TRBJ1-2, with 9 bases aligning to TRBD1. CDR3 length equals 17 residues. Germline V gene sequence: CDR1 SGHRS, CDR2 YFSETQ. V lost 4 bases and J lost 5; bases outside the gene matches: 15.

V is TRBV5-4 and J is TRBJ2-1, with 7 bases lining up with TRBD1. This CDR3 contains 14 residues. Germline V gives CDR1 SGHNT, CDR2 YYREEE (reference sequence). The V segment lost 2 bases and the J segment 2 bases; nucleotides outside the gene matches: 1. Here the CDR3 DNA reads TGTGCCAGCAGCTTCGGGACAGCCTACAATGAGCAGTTCTTC. Amino acids: CASSFGTAYNEQFF.

The gene calls are TRBV2 and TRBJ1-6; D perhaps matches TRBD1 (6 bases). The CDR3 is 15 amino acids. Trimming pared 3 bases from V and 8 bases from J, leaving 14 bases between. Germline CDR1 is SNHLY and CDR2 is FYNNEI. The CDR3 loop reads CASSDRGYGYSPLHF. CDR3 nucleotides: TGTGCCAGCAGTGACAGGGGATACGGGTATTCACCCCTCCACTTT.